These 13 T cell receptor beta chains came from one sample sequenced in a study of blood T cell repertoires in COVID-19. Sequencing was performed with immunoSEQ multiplex PCR; in TCRdb, only in-frame clones are kept and a portion is missing. Of over 75,000 clones in the sample, roughly 84% were seen once. Sequencing was performed on peripheral blood. The origin of the receptors is a woman in her fifties or sixties with acute or convalescent COVID-19.

This chain joins TRBV5-4 and TRBJ1-2, with 8 bases identical to TRBD1. CDR1 SGHNT and CDR2 YYREEE come from the germline V gene (reference sequence). V trimming: 4 bases; J trimming: 5 bases; junction bases outside the gene matches: 10. The CDR3 contains 15 residues. CDR3 region: CASSRHDRGFYGYTF. CDR3 coding DNA: TGTGCCAGCAGCCGACACGACAGGGGTTTTTATGGCTACACCTTC.

CDR3 region: CASSRRLGQGGPALGYTF. The DNA for the CDR3 is TGTGCCAGCAGCCGGAGATTGGGACAGGGAGGACCCGCACTTGGCTACACCTTC. The rearrangement joins TRBV27 to TRBJ1-2; TRBD1 aligns across 9 bases. Per the germline V gene, CDR1 is MNHEY and CDR2 is SMNVEV (reference sequence). The CDR3 spans 18 residues. With V trimmed by 6 bases and J by 7 bases, 21 bases remained unmatched.

The chain carries TRBV4-2 and TRBJ1-2, with TRBD1 as a possible D gene (6 bases). The CDR3 loop spans 16 amino acids. Per germline, CDR1 LGHNA and CDR2 YNFKEQ. Trimming left V 0 bases short and J 7 bases short, with 18 bases between. The CDR3 region has the DNA TGTGCCAGCAGCCAAGAATTAGGGGCAGGGGCTTCTGGCTACACCTTC. Amino acid sequence: CASSQELGAGASGYTF.

The rearrangement uses TRBV7-2 and TRBJ2-2; TRBD1 is a possible D gene (5 bases). Between the trimmed V and J ends, which lost 1 base and 2 bases, there was a span of 14 bases. This CDR3 is built from 17 residues. The germline V gene encodes CDR1 SGHTA and CDR2 FQGNSA. CDR3 protein: CASSLVRQRGNTGELFF. CDR3 DNA: TGTGCCAGCAGCTTAGTCCGACAGCGTGGAAACACCGGGGAGCTGTTTTTT.

V usage is TRBV7-6 and J usage is TRBJ2-1, with D possibly matching TRBD2 (7 bases). The CDR3 covers 17 residues. Germline CDR1 SGHVS, CDR2 FNYEAQ. Trimming pared 4 bases from V and 4 bases from J, leaving 20 bases between. The CDR3 DNA sequence: TGTGCCAGCAGCTCTAATAGGGGGGGCCCTTCTTACAATGAGCAGTTCTTC. Translated: CASSSNRGGPSYNEQFF.

Only one count was recorded for this clone. The chain recombines TRBV12-3 or TRBV12-4 with TRBJ1-6, with 7 nucleotides matching TRBD1. The CDR3 covers 13 residues. The V gene end was trimmed by 6 bases and the J gene end by 10 bases; junction bases not matched to a gene: 6. CDR3 loop: CASSDRVGSPLHF. The CDR3 DNA follows: TGTGCCAGCAGCGACAGGGTAGGCTCACCCCTCCACTTT.

The genes are TRBV24-1 and TRBJ2-7; TRBD1 agrees at 8 bases. V was clipped by 3 bases and J by 9 bases; unmatched bases: 12. Germline V gene lookup returns CDR1 KGHDR and CDR2 SFDVKD. The CDR3 spans 15 residues. CDR3 sequence reads: CATSDPRGTGEGQYF. CDR3 nucleotide sequence: TGTGCCACCAGTGATCCTCGTGGGACAGGCGAAGGGCAGTACTTC.

The sample holds a few counts of this clone. CDR3 nucleotides: TGTGCCAGTAGTGCCGGGACTAGCGGTACCTACGAGCAGTACTTC. It translates to CASSAGTSGTYEQYF. The chain carries TRBV19 and TRBJ2-7, with TRBD2 identical over 11 bases. Trimming removed 5 bases from V and 2 bases from J; junction bases left unmatched: 5. Germline V gene sequence: CDR1 LNHDA, CDR2 SQIVND (reference sequence). The CDR3 extends over 15 amino acids.

This rearrangement joins TRBV2 to TRBJ1-2; a possible D gene is TRBD1 (6 bases). The V gene's germline CDR1 is SNHLY and CDR2 FYNNEI. CDR3 size: 14 residues. Trimming cost V 7 bases and J 3 bases, with 15 bases left between them. CDR3 DNA: TGTGCCAGCAAAATGGACAGAACGGACTATGGCTACACCTTC. As protein: CASKMDRTDYGYTF.

The gene calls are TRBV19 and TRBJ2-1, with 8 bases aligning to TRBD2. This CDR3 is built from 15 residues. CDR1 and CDR2 from the germline V gene are LNHDA and SQIVND (reference sequence). V lost 3 bases to trimming and J lost 6 bases; unmatched junction nucleotides: 7. DNA for the CDR3: TGTGCCAGTAGTATTGATGTAGCGGGGAGCAATGAGCAGTTCTTC. Residues: CASSIDVAGSNEQFF.

This chain joins TRBV11-2 and TRBJ2-5; a weak D match, TRBD1 (6 bases). V lost 5 bases and J 5 bases, leaving 15 bases between the germline ends. CDR1 and CDR2 (germline): SGHAT, FQNNGV. This CDR3 region has 14 residues. The CDR3 DNA is TGTGCCAGCAGCGCAAACCCCAGGGGTGAGACCCAGTACTTC. As protein: CASSANPRGETQYF.

This chain's CDR3 is CASSGRDRGEKLFF. The CDR3 DNA reads as TGTGCCAGCAGCGGCCGGGACAGGGGCGAAAAACTGTTTTTT. The chain carries TRBV9 and TRBJ1-4; 10 positions agree with TRBD1. V shed 3 bases and J 8 bases; nucleotides not matched to a gene: 4. The germline V gene has CDR1 SGDLS and CDR2 YYNGEE. CDR3 length: 14 amino acids.

This clone showed up just once. This chain connects TRBV18 to TRBJ1-2, with D tentatively TRBD1 (5 bases). The V gene lost 6 bases and the J gene lost 4 bases, with 15 bases spanning the gap. CDR1 is KGHSH, CDR2 LQKENI, per germline. The CDR3 spans 14 residues. The CDR3 protein is CASSQARGGYGYTF. The CDR3 nucleotides read TGTGCCAGCTCCCAGGCGCGGGGGGGCTATGGCTACACCTTC.